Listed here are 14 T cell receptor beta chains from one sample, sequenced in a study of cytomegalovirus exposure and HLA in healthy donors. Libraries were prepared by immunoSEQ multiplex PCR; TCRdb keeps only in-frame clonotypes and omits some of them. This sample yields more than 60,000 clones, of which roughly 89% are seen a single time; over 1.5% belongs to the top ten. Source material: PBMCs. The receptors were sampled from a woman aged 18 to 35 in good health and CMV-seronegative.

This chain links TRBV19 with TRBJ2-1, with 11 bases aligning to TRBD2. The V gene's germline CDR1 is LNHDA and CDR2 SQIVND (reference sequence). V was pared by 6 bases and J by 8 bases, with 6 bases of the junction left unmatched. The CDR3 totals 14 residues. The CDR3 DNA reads TGTGCCAGTAGGGTAGCGGGGGGGCAGGATGAGCAGTTCTTC. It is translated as CASRVAGGQDEQFF.

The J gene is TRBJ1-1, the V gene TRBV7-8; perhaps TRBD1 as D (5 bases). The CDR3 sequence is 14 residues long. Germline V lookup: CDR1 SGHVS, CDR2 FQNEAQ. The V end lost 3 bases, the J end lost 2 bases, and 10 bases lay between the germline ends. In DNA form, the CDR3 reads TGTGCCAGCAGCTTGGGGACTGCTAACACTGAAGCTTTCTTT. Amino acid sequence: CASSLGTANTEAFF. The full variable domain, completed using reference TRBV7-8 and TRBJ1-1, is GAGVSQSPRYKVAKRGQDVALRCDPISGHVSLFWYQQALGQGPEFLTYFQNEAQLDKSGLPSDRFFAERPEGSVSTLKIQRTQQEDSAVYLCASSLGTANTEAFFGQGTRLTVV.

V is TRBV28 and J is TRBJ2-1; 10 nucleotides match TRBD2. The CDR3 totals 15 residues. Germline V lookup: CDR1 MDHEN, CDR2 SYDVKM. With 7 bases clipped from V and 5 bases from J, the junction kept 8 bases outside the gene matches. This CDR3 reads CASIDGTSVDNEQFF. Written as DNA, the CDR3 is TGTGCCAGCATTGACGGGACTAGCGTTGACAATGAGCAGTTCTTC.

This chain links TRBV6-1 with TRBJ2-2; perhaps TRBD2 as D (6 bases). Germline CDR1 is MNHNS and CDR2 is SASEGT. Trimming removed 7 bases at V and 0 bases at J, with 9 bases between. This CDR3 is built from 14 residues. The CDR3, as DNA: TGTGCCAGCAAGCGGGCCGCGAACACCGGGGAGCTGTTTTTT. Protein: CASKRAANTGELFF.

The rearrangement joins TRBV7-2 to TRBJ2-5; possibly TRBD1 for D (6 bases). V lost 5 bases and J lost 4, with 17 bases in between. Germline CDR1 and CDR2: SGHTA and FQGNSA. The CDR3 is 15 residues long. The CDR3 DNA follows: TGTGCCAGCAGCCCGCAGACAGGATACGGAGAGACCCAGTACTTC. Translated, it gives CASSPQTGYGETQYF. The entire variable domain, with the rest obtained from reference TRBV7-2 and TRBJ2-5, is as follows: GAGVSQSPSNKVTEKGKDVELRCDPISGHTALYWYRQSLGQGLEFLIYFQGNSAPDKSGLPSDRFSAERTGGSVSTLTIQRTQQEDSAVYLCASSPQTGYGETQYFGPGTRLLVL.

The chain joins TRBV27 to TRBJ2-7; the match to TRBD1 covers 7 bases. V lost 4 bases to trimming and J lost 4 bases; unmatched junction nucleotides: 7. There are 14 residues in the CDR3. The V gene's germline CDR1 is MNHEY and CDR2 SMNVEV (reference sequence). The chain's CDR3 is CASSWTGDGYEQYF. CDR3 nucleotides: TGTGCCAGCAGTTGGACAGGAGACGGTTACGAGCAGTACTTC.

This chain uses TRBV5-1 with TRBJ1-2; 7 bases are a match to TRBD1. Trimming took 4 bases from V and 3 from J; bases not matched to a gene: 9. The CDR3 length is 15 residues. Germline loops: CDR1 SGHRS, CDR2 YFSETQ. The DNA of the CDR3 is TGCGCCAGCAGCCAGGGGACAGCGCTTGACTATGGCTACACCTTC. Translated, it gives CASSQGTALDYGYTF.

The CDR3 DNA reads TGTGCCAGCTCCATTGAACAGGGGGGGTCACGGGAGCAGTACTTC. It specifies CASSIEQGGSREQYF. This chain uses TRBV18 with TRBJ2-7; D may be TRBD1 (8 bases). The CDR3 runs to 15 residues. The germline V and J ends were trimmed by 6 bases and 7 bases, with 22 bases remaining between them. Germline lookup yields CDR1 KGHSH and CDR2 LQKENI.

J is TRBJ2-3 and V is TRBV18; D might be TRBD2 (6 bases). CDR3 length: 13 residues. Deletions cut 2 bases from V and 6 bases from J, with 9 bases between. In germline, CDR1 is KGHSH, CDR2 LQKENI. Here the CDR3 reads CASSPDGSDTQYF. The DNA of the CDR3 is TGTGCCAGCTCACCAGACGGGAGCGATACGCAGTATTTT.

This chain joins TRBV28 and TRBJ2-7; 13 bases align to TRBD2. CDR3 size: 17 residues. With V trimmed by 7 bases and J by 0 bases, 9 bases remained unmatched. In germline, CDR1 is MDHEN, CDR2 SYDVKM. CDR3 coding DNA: TGTGCCAGCACCGGACTAGCGGGGGAGAATAGCTCCTACGAGCAGTACTTC. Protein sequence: CASTGLAGENSSYEQYF. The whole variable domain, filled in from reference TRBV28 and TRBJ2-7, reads DVKVTQSSRYLVKRTGEKVFLECVQDMDHENMFWYRQDPGLGLRLIYFSYDVKMKEKGDIPEGYSVSREKKERFSLILESASTNQTSMYLCASTGLAGENSSYEQYFGPGTRLTVT.

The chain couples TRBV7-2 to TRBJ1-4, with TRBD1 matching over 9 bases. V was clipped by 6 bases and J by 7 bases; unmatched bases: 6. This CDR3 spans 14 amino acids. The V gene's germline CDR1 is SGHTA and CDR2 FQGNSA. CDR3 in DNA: TGTGCCAGCAGAAGTGGGACAGGGAGTGAAAAACTGTTTTTT. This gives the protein CASRSGTGSEKLFF.

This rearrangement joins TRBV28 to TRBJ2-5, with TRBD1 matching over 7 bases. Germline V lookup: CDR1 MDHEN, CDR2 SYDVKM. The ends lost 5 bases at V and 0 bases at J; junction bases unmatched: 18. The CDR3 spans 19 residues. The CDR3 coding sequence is TGTGCCAGCAGTAACTCCGGGACAGTAGTTCCCACTAACCAAGAGACCCAGTACTTC. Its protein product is CASSNSGTVVPTNQETQYF.

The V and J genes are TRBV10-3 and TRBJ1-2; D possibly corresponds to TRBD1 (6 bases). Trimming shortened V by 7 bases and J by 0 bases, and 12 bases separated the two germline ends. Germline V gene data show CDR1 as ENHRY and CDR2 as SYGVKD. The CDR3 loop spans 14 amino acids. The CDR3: CAITGTLANYGYTF. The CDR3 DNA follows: TGTGCCATCACTGGGACATTAGCTAACTATGGCTACACCTTC.

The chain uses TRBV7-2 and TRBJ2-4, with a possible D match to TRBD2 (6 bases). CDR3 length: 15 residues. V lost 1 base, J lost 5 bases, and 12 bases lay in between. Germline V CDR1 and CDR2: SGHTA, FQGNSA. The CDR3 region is CASSLGGTGENIQYF. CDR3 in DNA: TGTGCCAGCAGCTTAGGCGGGACCGGCGAAAACATTCAGTACTTC. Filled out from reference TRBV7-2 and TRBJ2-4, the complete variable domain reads GAGVSQSPSNKVTEKGKDVELRCDPISGHTALYWYRQSLGQGLEFLIYFQGNSAPDKSGLPSDRFSAERTGGSVSTLTIQRTQQEDSAVYLCASSLGGTGENIQYFGAGTRLSVL.